A selection of T cell receptor beta chains follows, all from one sample in a study of T cell changes during pregnancy in multiple sclerosis. The assay was immunoSEQ multiplex PCR, and TCRdb's table has in-frame clones only and misses some. The sample carries under 50,000 clones, nearly 90% recorded once. The sample in question was CD4+ T cells from peripheral blood mononuclear cells, obtained after pregnancy. These receptors originate from a female donor with multiple sclerosis, enrolled in a pregnancy study. Both conserved end residues are part of each CDR3. Each record gives: D gene, clone size, V gene, J gene, CDR3 length, CDR3 protein, CDR3 DNA. D genes are given only for firm matches. Size is stated for part of the rows, as once, few or many counts, or as a class when the clone is expanded.

NA,NA,TRBV11-2,TRBJ2-3,14,CASSFGGPTDTQYF,TGTGCCAGCAGCTTCGGGGGACCCACAGATACGCAGTATTTT
TRBD1,NA,TRBV11-1,TRBJ2-7,14,CASSLRDRAYEQYF,TGTGCCAGCAGCCTCAGGGACAGGGCCTACGAGCAGTACTTC
TRBD1,NA,TRBV6-5,TRBJ2-7,16,CASSYSWTGGVYEQYF,TGTGCCAGCAGTTACTCTTGGACAGGGGGCGTCTACGAGCAGTACTTC
NA,NA,TRBV19,TRBJ1-1,17,CASSIGSGSLGNTEAFF,TGTGCCAGTAGTATAGGCTCGGGAAGTCTCGGTAACACTGAAGCTTTCTTT
NA,NA,TRBV5-6,TRBJ1-1,15,CASSLETGKNTEAFF,TGTGCCAGCAGCTTGGAAACGGGAAAGAACACTGAAGCTTTCTTT
NA,NA,TRBV5-1,TRBJ1-4,18,CASSPGQTSSATNEKLFF,TGCGCCAGCAGCCCCGGACAGACGTCTAGTGCAACTAATGAAAAACTGTTTTTT
NA,NA,TRBV4-1,TRBJ1-3,16,CASSFQGIFSGNTIYF,TGCGCCAGCAGTTTTCAGGGGATTTTCTCTGGAAACACCATATATTTT
NA,NA,TRBV9,TRBJ1-4,14,CASSGQGLGEKLFF,TGTGCCAGCAGTGGCCAGGGGTTAGGTGAAAAACTGTTTTTT
NA,once,TRBV5-1,TRBJ2-5,13,CASSGPLEKTQYF,TGCGCCAGCAGCGGTCCTCTCGAGAAGACCCAGTACTTC
TRBD2,NA,TRBV7-3,TRBJ2-3,17,CASSLSGGVAGPDTQYF,TGTGCCAGCAGCTTATCGGGGGGGGTAGCGGGTCCAGATACGCAGTATTTT
TRBD1,once,TRBV28,TRBJ1-2,16,CASRLPRSGTDYGYTF,TGTGCCAGCAGATTACCCCGCTCCGGGACAGACTATGGCTACACCTTC
TRBD2,NA,TRBV18,TRBJ2-2,19,CASSPQAGSPNRGAGELFF,TGTGCCAGCTCACCACAGGCCGGGAGCCCTAACCGGGGGGCCGGGGAGCTGTTTTTT
TRBD1,few,TRBV19,TRBJ2-7,15,CASSIGTGNTYEQYF,TGTGCCAGTAGTATAGGGACAGGGAACACCTACGAGCAGTACTTC
NA,NA,TRBV7-2,TRBJ2-1,12,CASSFGQLQQFF,TGTGCCAGCAGCTTCGGACAGCTTCAGCAGTTCTTC
TRBD2,NA,TRBV2,TRBJ2-7,14,CASSLLAGAYEQYF,TGTGCCAGCAGCCTACTAGCGGGAGCATACGAGCAGTACTTC
NA,NA,TRBV7-9,TRBJ2-7,17,CASSLGGSGAISYEQYF,TGTGCCAGCAGCTTGGGCGGGTCAGGAGCTATTTCCTACGAGCAGTACTTC
NA,once,TRBV5-6,TRBJ1-1,13,CASSTGGANEAFF,TGTGCCAGCAGCACGGGGGGCGCGAATGAAGCTTTCTTT